The next 20 T cell receptor beta chains were all read from a single sample in a study of blood T cell repertoires in COVID-19. Libraries were prepared by immunoSEQ multiplex PCR; TCRdb keeps only in-frame clonotypes and omits some of them. The sample includes more than 85,000 clones, around 74% of them seen just once. The material sequenced was peripheral blood. The receptors come from a woman in her seventies with acute or convalescent COVID-19.

The count of this clone is one. This chain joins TRBV5-4 and TRBJ2-6, with 7 bases identical to TRBD2. J gave up 0 bases and V 4 bases, and 4 bases lay outside the gene matches. In germline, CDR1 is SGHNT, CDR2 YYREEE (reference sequence). The CDR3 spans 16 residues. In nucleotides, the CDR3 is TGTGCCAGCAGCCCGGGAGGAACCTCTGGGGCCAACGTCCTGACTTTC. Its translation is CASSPGGTSGANVLTF.

The chain carries TRBV9 and TRBJ2-3; D is unresolved. In germline, CDR1 is SGDLS, CDR2 YYNGEE. The CDR3 spans 13 residues. Trimming took off 4 bases at V and 2 bases at J, with 8 bases between the two ends. CDR3 protein: CASSRGNTDTQYF. As DNA, the CDR3 is TGTGCCAGCAGCCGAGGCAACACAGATACGCAGTATTTT.

The chain employs TRBV7-2 and TRBJ2-3, with D tentatively TRBD1 (7 bases). V was trimmed by 6 bases and J by 4 bases, leaving 14 bases between them. Looked up from germline, CDR1 is SGHTA and CDR2 is FQGNSA. The CDR3 consists of 14 residues. CDR3 nucleotide sequence: TGTGCCAGCAGGGCCCAGGGGGGTGCAGATACGCAGTATTTT. This translates into CASRAQGGADTQYF.

This chain uses TRBV29-1 with TRBJ2-3; D possibly corresponds to TRBD1 (8 bases). The CDR3 spans 15 residues. Germline CDR1 and CDR2: SQVTM and ANQGSEA. The V end lost 0 bases, the J end lost 2 bases, and 12 bases lay between the germline ends. CDR3 nucleotides: TGCAGCGTTGAAGATACAGGGGGGGCCACAGATACGCAGTATTTT. Its translation: CSVEDTGGATDTQYF.

In its sample, this clone was seen many times. Other DNA sequences of this sample code for an identical CDR3. This chain connects TRBV18 to TRBJ1-6; D gene ambiguous. The germline V gene has CDR1 KGHSH and CDR2 LQKENI. Trimming took off 1 base at V and 8 bases at J, with 9 bases between the two ends. CDR3 size: 14 residues. The CDR3 here is CASSPLDRDSPLHF. As DNA, the CDR3 is TGTGCCAGCTCACCACTCGACCGGGATTCACCCCTCCACTTT.

The chain employs TRBV30 and TRBJ1-2; 8 nucleotides line up with TRBD1. CDR3 length equals 13 residues. Germline values: CDR1 GTSNPN, CDR2 SVGIG (reference sequence). Germline trimming cut 4 bases from V and 6 bases from J; bases unmatched to any gene: 7. The DNA of the CDR3 is TGTGCCTGGAATACCGGGACAGGCCATGGCTACACCTTC. It encodes CAWNTGTGHGYTF.

This clone was picked up one time. The rearrangement joins TRBV28 to TRBJ1-1, with D uncertain. Germline V gene sequence: CDR1 MDHEN, CDR2 SYDVKM. This CDR3 is 16 amino acids long. Trimming stripped 2 bases from V and 4 bases from J, with 17 bases between. CDR3 nucleotides: TGTGCCAGCAGTTTACGGCGCGGCCGAGGCGCCACTGAAGCTTTCTTT. Translating gives CASSLRRGRGATEAFF. Full variable domain (missing parts from reference TRBV28 and TRBJ1-1): DVKVTQSSRYLVKRTGEKVFLECVQDMDHENMFWYRQDPGLGLRLIYFSYDVKMKEKGDIPEGYSVSREKKERFSLILESASTNQTSMYLCASSLRRGRGATEAFFGQGTRLTVV.

V gene TRBV5-5 combines with J gene TRBJ2-3, with D perhaps TRBD2 (8 bases). Germline V CDR1 and CDR2: SGHKS, YYEKEE (reference sequence). The CDR3 totals 15 residues. V was trimmed by 4 bases and J by 0 bases, leaving 12 bases between them. The CDR3 loop is CASSREGASTDTQYF. In DNA form, the CDR3 reads TGTGCCAGCAGCCGGGAGGGGGCCAGCACAGATACGCAGTATTTT. The complete variable domain, with remaining parts taken from reference TRBV5-5 and TRBJ2-3, reads DAGVTQSPTHLIKTRGQQVTLRCSPISGHKSVSWYQQVLGQGPQFIFQYYEKEERGRGNFPDRFSARQFPNYSSELNVNALLLGDSALYLCASSREGASTDTQYFGPGTRLTVL.

The chain links TRBV9 to TRBJ2-7; 9 nucleotides line up with TRBD1. The CDR3 length is 14 residues. The V and J ends lost 3 bases and 7 bases, in that order; junction bases with no gene match: 8. CDR1 SGDLS and CDR2 YYNGEE come from the germline V gene. The DNA for the CDR3 is TGTGCCAGCAGCGCGGGGGACAGGGAGCGTGAGCAGTACTTC. It is translated as CASSAGDREREQYF.

This clone was found many times. The V and J genes are TRBV12-3 or TRBV12-4 and TRBJ1-1; maybe TRBD1 (6 bases). Trimming stripped 6 bases from V and 1 base from J, with 9 bases between. This CDR3 is 13 amino acids long. The CDR3 loop reads CASRGAANTEAFF. Written as DNA, the CDR3 is TGTGCCAGCAGGGGGGCCGCGAACACTGAAGCTTTCTTT.

The chain recombines TRBV21-1 with TRBJ1-4; TRBD1 is taken as the D call from the table, unchecked against the DNA. TRBV21-1 is a known pseudogene. This CDR3 spans 14 amino acids. DNA for the CDR3: TGTGCCAGCAGCTCCGGGACAGGGGATGAAAAACTGTTTTTT. It yields the protein CASSSGTGDEKLFF.

This chain connects TRBV5-1 to TRBJ1-1; weak D call: TRBD1 (5 bases). Trimming stripped 3 bases from V and 0 bases from J, with 12 bases between. CDR3 length: 15 residues. CDR1 SGHRS and CDR2 YFSETQ come from the germline V gene. Here the CDR3 reads CASSSTTDMNTEAFF. For the CDR3, the DNA is TGCGCCAGCAGCTCGACGACGGACATGAACACTGAAGCTTTCTTT.

V gene TRBV6-1 combines with J gene TRBJ1-1, with 8 bases aligning to TRBD1. The junction had 21 bases not matched to a gene; V was cut back by 0 bases and J by 0 bases. The CDR3 sequence is 22 residues long. Germline CDR1 is MNHNS and CDR2 is SASEGT. The CDR3 region is CASSEAPTGQVGFRSMNTEAFF. The CDR3 DNA reads TGTGCCAGCAGTGAAGCCCCGACGGGACAGGTCGGATTTCGATCAATGAACACTGAAGCTTTCTTT.

The chain joins TRBV11-3 to TRBJ1-1, with a tentative D call TRBD1 (6 bases). CDR1 is SGHNT and CDR2 is YENEEA in the germline V gene. V lost 1 base to trimming and J lost 0 bases, with 9 bases between them. This CDR3 is 15 amino acids long. The CDR3 here is CASSLGAGVNTEAFF. CDR3 sequence (DNA): TGTGCCAGCAGCTTAGGGGCAGGGGTGAACACTGAAGCTTTCTTT.

This rearrangement joins TRBV6-1 to TRBJ2-5; no clear D. The ends were cut back, 1 base at V and 0 bases at J, with 9 bases in the middle. Germline V gives CDR1 MNHNS, CDR2 SASEGT. The CDR3 runs 15 residues. The CDR3 spells CASSEGSRNQETQYF. CDR3 in DNA: TGTGCCAGCAGTGAAGGCTCGAGGAACCAAGAGACCCAGTACTTC.

The chain links TRBV25-1 to TRBJ1-3; no definite D call. V lost 2 bases and J 0 bases, leaving 8 bases between the germline ends. The CDR3 loop spans 15 amino acids. Germline lookup yields CDR1 MGHDK and CDR2 SYGVNS. CDR3 protein: CASSEGTYSGNTIYF. The CDR3, as DNA: TGTGCCAGCAGTGAAGGTACCTACTCTGGAAACACCATATATTTT.

This chain links TRBV6-5 with TRBJ1-2, with unresolved D. CDR1 and CDR2 (germline): MNHEY, SVGAGI. The V end was cut by 0 bases, the J end by 6 bases, with 17 bases between. CDR3 length equals 16 residues. DNA for the CDR3: TGTGCCAGCAGTTACTCGGGCCGGTACCTCGATGATGGCTACACCTTC. As protein: CASSYSGRYLDDGYTF.

This rearrangement joins TRBV5-4 to TRBJ2-5; 14 nucleotides agree with TRBD2. Germline V gives CDR1 SGHNT, CDR2 YYREEE (reference sequence). This CDR3 is 16 amino acids long. V trimming: 4 bases; J trimming: 4 bases; junction bases outside the gene matches: 6. The CDR3 spells CASSLRTSGGRETQYF. The CDR3 DNA follows: TGTGCCAGCAGCCTCCGGACTAGCGGGGGGCGAGAGACCCAGTACTTC.

This clone was picked up a small number of times. This chain uses TRBV21-1 with TRBJ1-2; the D call in the table, TRBD1, was not verified against the DNA. TRBV21-1 is described as a pseudogene. The CDR3 is 16 residues long. The CDR3 is CAIPIPRGDPNYGYTF. The CDR3, as DNA: TGTGCCATCCCGATCCCCAGGGGAGATCCTAACTATGGCTACACCTTC.

This chain links TRBV7-6 with TRBJ2-1; 11 nucleotides line up with TRBD2. Germline lookup yields CDR1 SGHVS and CDR2 FNYEAQ. The V gene end was trimmed by 3 bases and the J gene end by 7 bases; junction bases not matched to a gene: 5. The CDR3 is 15 residues long. CDR3 amino acids: CASSLLAGGLNEQFF. The CDR3 region has the DNA TGTGCCAGCAGCTTGTTAGCGGGGGGGTTAAATGAGCAGTTCTTC.